Many counts were recorded for the clone carrying this T cell receptor beta chain. These data belong to a study of read filtering for tumor transcriptome and immune sequencing. Germline values: CDR1 SGHTA, CDR2 FQGTGA. The CDR3 spans 15 residues. The V gene lost 4 bases and the J gene lost 1 base, with 12 bases spanning the gap. From roughly 0.4 ug of RNA, a library with molecular barcoded alpha/delta and beta/gamma adaptors was made. TCRdb reanalysed the reads using MiXCR and keeps one entry per CDR3 protein. The sample has about 63,000 distinct CDR3 sequences; 14% are singletons. The sequenced material came from a population of CD138-negative cells sorted from bone marrow. The sequence derives from a donor at least 40 years old with multiple myeloma. The rearrangement joins TRBV7-3 to TRBJ2-3; D ambiguous. CDR3 nucleotides: TGTGCCAGCAGCTCGTCACCGGCGGGCACAGATACGCAGTATTTT. This gives the protein CASSSSPAGTDTQYF.